This T cell receptor (beta chain) was recovered during a study of blood T cell dynamics during melanoma immunotherapy. The overall study: First-line therapy was either pembrolizumab or nivolumab with ipilimumab for metastatic melanoma.

Germline-derived CDR1 and CDR2 are LNHDA and SQIVND (reference sequence). This CDR3 comprises 15 residues. V gave up 7 bases and J gave up 4 bases; unmatched junction bases: 10. For this clone: The antigen remains unidentified.

Study-level points and caveats: Disease-control patients' PBMC repertoires became either more clonal or more diverse at W3. It remained unknown if the driving T cell clones were melanoma-specific.

This sample's time point: week 3, after first cycle of checkpoint inhibitor. The repertoire was sequenced with immunoSEQ multiplex PCR; TCRdb's copy has only in-frame clones and lacks some. The sample lists roughly 4,700 clones; about 78% were seen once. The V gene is TRBV19, the J gene TRBJ1-1; 9 bases match TRBD1. The clonotype was recovered from a human donor with melanoma. Sequenced material: blood, taken from a patient treated with checkpoint blockade. CDR3 nucleotide sequence: TGTGCCAGTATCGGACAGGGGTTGCGAGGCACTGAAGCTTTCTTT. Its protein product is CASIGQGLRGTEAFF.